This is a list of T cell receptor beta chains from one sample in a study of shared T cell receptors in the human thymus. Assay: immunoSEQ multiplex PCR; the TCRdb copy retains only in-frame clones and omits some. This table has over 650,000 clones, more than 75% appearing once. These data were also reused for a study on human thymus T cells.

The sequenced sample was thymocytes. Receptors were obtained from a boy under two years old with a congenital heart defect. The conserved cysteine and the conserved F or W are not part of the CDR3 here. The order of the fields is V gene, CDR3 protein.

TRBV28 ASHEREDEQY
TRBV4-3 ASSQDTDWKDEAF
TRBV5-1 ASSLVKILTGGSGELF
TRBV5-1 ASSLLPGGSQPQH
TRBV28 LTSQGASNQPQH
TRBV9 ASSSLVVEEDTQY
TRBV30 AWRGGQGGGTDTQY
TRBV5-6 ASSCPSSYEQY
TRBV4-3 ASSRKTGTGGTPPPNEQF
TRBV27 ASSPLFRLAGSAGYNEQF
TRBV28 ASSLKLTSTDTQY
TRBV6-1 ASKWGQPSGNTIY
TRBV9 ASSPPGTRSHNEQF
TRBV12-5 ASGLVLRQNSGNTIY
TRBV27 ASSFTLDRTYSYEQY
TRBV11-3 ASSGGDSYEQY
TRBV27 ASSLPGPNTGELF
TRBV9 ASSAEQGIDYEQY
TRBV29-1 SVHRTSGRSYNEQF
TRBV7-6 ASSKRQLNTGELF
TRBV28 ASRQAGTGTQY
TRBV5-8 ASSMRSNEKLF
TRBV27 ASSPRDWELTEAF
TRBV28 ASSPGREYEQY
TRBV21-1 ASSKESPLNTEAF
TRBV7-2 ASSLGSRGQETQY
TRBV6-1 ASSAEDRGSVTGGYT
TRBV19 ASSIPGQGPRGTDTQY
TRBV28 ASSAQGYRGTEAF
TRBV14 ASSPERDDYEQY
TRBV16 ASSQSENRRTGSLNGNTIY
TRBV6-1 ASSELLRLAGRTGELF
TRBV7-2 ASSLDRDRGSEKLF
TRBV30 AWSITSGMLSNEQF
TRBV7-9 ASSPVLGAGATEAF
TRBV5-1 ASSLAGMIPGVYEQY